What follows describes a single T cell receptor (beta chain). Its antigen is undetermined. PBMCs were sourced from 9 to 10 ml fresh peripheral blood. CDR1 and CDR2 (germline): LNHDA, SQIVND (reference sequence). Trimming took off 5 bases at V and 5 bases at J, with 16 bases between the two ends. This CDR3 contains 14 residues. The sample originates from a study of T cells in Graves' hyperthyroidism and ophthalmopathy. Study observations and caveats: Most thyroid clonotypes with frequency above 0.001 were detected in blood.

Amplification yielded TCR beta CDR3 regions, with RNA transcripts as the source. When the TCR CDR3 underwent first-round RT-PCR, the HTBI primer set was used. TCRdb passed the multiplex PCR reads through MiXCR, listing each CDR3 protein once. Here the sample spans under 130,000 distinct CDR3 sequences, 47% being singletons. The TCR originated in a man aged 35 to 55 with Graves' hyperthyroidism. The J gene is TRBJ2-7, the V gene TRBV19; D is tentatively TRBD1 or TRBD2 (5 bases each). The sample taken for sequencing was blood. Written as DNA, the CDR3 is TGTGCCAGTAGTGAGCGAGGGGTCCGCGACGAGCAGTACTTC. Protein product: CASSERGVRDEQYF. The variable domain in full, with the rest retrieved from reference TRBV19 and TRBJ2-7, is DGGITQSPKYLFRKEGQNVTLSCEQNLNHDAMYWYRQDPGQGLRLIYYSQIVNDFQKGDIAEGYSVSREKKESFPLTVTSAQKNPTAFYLCASSERGVRDEQYFGPGTRLTVT.